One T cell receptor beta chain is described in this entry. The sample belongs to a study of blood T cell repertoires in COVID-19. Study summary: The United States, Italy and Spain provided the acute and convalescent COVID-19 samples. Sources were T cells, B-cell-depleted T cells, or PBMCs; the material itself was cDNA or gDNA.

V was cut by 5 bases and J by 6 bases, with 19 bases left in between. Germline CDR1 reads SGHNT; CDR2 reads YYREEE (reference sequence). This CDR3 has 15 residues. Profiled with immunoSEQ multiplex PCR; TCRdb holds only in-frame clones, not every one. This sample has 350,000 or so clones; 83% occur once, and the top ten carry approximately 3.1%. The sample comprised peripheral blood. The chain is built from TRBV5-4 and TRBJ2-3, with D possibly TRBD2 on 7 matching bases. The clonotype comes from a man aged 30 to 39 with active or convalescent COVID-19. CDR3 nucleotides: TGTGCCAGCAGAATCGAGGGGGGGGCCACGGATACGCAGTATTTT. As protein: CASRIEGGATDTQYF. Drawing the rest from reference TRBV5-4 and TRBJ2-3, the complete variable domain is ETGVTQSPTHLIKTRGQQVTLRCSSQSGHNTVSWYQQALGQGPQFIFQYYREEENGRGNFPPRFSGLQFPNYSSELNVNALELDDSALYLCASRIEGGATDTQYFGPGTRLTVL.